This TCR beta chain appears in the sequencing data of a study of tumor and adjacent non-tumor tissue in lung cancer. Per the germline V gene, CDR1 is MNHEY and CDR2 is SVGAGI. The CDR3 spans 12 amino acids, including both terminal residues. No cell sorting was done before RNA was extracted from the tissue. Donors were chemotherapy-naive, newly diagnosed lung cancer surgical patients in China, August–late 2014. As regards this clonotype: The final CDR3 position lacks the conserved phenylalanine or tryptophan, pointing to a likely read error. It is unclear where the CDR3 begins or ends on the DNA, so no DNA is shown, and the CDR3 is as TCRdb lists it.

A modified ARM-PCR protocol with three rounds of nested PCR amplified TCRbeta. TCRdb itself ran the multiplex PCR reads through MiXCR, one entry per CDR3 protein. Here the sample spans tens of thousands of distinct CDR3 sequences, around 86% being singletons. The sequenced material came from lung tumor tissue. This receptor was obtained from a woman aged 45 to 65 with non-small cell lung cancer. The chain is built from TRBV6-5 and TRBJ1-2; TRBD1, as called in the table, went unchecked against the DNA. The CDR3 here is CASSLWGQGYSL.